The 20 T cell receptor beta chains presented below share a single source sample, sequenced in a study of control samples from healthy donors and cancer patients. Some clones are missing from TCRdb's copy, which holds only in-frame ones; the method was immunoSEQ multiplex PCR. This table holds some 200,000 clones, 85% to 95% found once. Source material: blood. These receptors originate from a man aged 18 to 29 in good health.

The CDR3 sequence: CASSPGTGQGQNQPQHF. The DNA for the CDR3 is TGTGCCAGCAGCCCTGGAACAGGACAGGGACAAAATCAGCCCCAGCATTTT. The chain is built from TRBV3-1 (or the pseudogene TRBV3-2) and TRBJ1-5; 8 nucleotides line up with TRBD1. The CDR3 runs to 17 residues. With V trimmed by 4 bases and J by 4 bases, 12 bases remained unmatched. The germline CDR1 and CDR2 sequences are LGHDT and YNNKEL (reference sequence).

The chain joins TRBV19 to TRBJ1-2; 7 nucleotides align to TRBD1. The CDR3 consists of 14 residues. Germline trimming cut 5 bases from V and 7 bases from J; bases unmatched to any gene: 10. Germline assignment: CDR1 LNHDA and CDR2 SQIVND (reference sequence). The CDR3 region is CASSPRTGPTGYTF. CDR3 coding DNA: TGTGCCAGTAGTCCACGGACAGGCCCAACTGGCTACACCTTC.

The V call is TRBV5-8, the J call TRBJ1-1; perhaps TRBD1 as D (5 bases). The germline V and J ends were trimmed by 2 bases and 4 bases, with 12 bases remaining between them. The CDR3 runs 14 residues. The germline V gene has CDR1 SGHTS and CDR2 YDEGEE. The CDR3, as DNA: TGTGCCAGCAGCTTCTTGCGTGGGGGCACTGAAGCTTTCTTT. It encodes CASSFLRGGTEAFF.

The chain carries TRBV9 and TRBJ1-1; 7 bases align to TRBD1. This CDR3 has 14 amino acids. Trimming at V came to 4 bases and at J to 5 bases, leaving 8 bases not matched to a gene. CDR1 and CDR2 from the germline V gene are SGDLS and YYNGEE. DNA of the CDR3: TGTGCCAGCAGCCCTCTGACAGGGTGGACTGAAGCTTTCTTT. Its translation: CASSPLTGWTEAFF.

V and J are TRBV18 and TRBJ2-7; TRBD1 matches at 9 bases. The V and J ends lost 2 bases and 5 bases, in that order; junction bases with no gene match: 16. CDR1 is KGHSH and CDR2 is LQKENI in the germline V gene. The CDR3 loop spans 18 amino acids. This chain's CDR3 is CASSPVEYNRDREHEQYF. In nucleotides, the CDR3 is TGTGCCAGCTCACCAGTTGAATATAATCGGGACAGGGAACACGAGCAGTACTTC.

The rearrangement links TRBV2 to TRBJ2-7; 7 bases agree with TRBD2. The germline V gene has CDR1 SNHLY and CDR2 FYNNEI. This CDR3 comprises 13 residues. Trimming cost V 7 bases and J 2 bases; bases outside gene matches: 5. The DNA of the CDR3 is TGTGCCAGCACGAGGGGAGGGACCTACGAGCAGTACTTC. Protein: CASTRGGTYEQYF.

The V and J genes are TRBV3-1 (or the pseudogene TRBV3-2) and TRBJ1-5; 9 bases are shared with TRBD1. Trimming at V came to 5 bases and at J to 2 bases, leaving 4 bases not matched to a gene. The CDR3 runs 15 residues. The V gene's germline CDR1 is LGHDT and CDR2 YNNKEL (reference sequence). CDR3 sequence reads: CASSLGQGGNQPQHF. The CDR3 nucleotides read TGTGCCAGCAGCTTGGGACAGGGAGGCAATCAGCCCCAGCATTTT.

The gene calls are TRBV12-3 or TRBV12-4 and TRBJ2-2; either TRBD1 or TRBD2 may fit D (5 bases each). The CDR3 totals 13 residues. V gave up 3 bases and J gave up 5 bases, with 7 bases separating them. The CDR3 protein is CASSFEGTGELFF. CDR3 in DNA: TGTGCCAGCAGTTTCGAGGGGACCGGGGAGCTGTTTTTT.

This rearrangement joins TRBV6-5 to TRBJ2-1, with 11 positions matching TRBD1. The germline V gene encodes CDR1 MNHEY and CDR2 SVGAGI. V lost 0 bases and J lost 9; bases outside the gene matches: 4. CDR3 length equals 15 residues. CDR3 nucleotide sequence: TGTGCCAGCAGTTACTCGAGGACAGGGGGCATTGAGCAGTTCTTC. It specifies CASSYSRTGGIEQFF.

The rearrangement joins TRBV18 to TRBJ1-5, with D uncertain. Germline V gene lookup returns CDR1 KGHSH and CDR2 LQKENI. CDR3 length: 15 residues. With 5 bases removed from V and 2 bases from J, the gap between germline ends came to 13 bases. DNA of the CDR3: TGTGCCAGCTCATCGGGGAGGGTTCGCAATCAGCCCCAGCATTTT. It specifies CASSSGRVRNQPQHF. Variable domain in full (rest from reference TRBV18 and TRBJ1-5): NAGVMQNPRHLVRRRGQEARLRCSPMKGHSHVYWYRQLPEEGLKFMVYLQKENIIDESGMPKERFSAEFPKEGPSILRIQQVVRGDSAAYFCASSSGRVRNQPQHFGDGTRLSIL.

The V gene is TRBV19, the J gene TRBJ2-2; 9 bases are shared with TRBD1. The CDR3 runs to 16 residues. The ends lost 4 bases at V and 3 bases at J; junction bases unmatched: 6. Germline lookup yields CDR1 LNHDA and CDR2 SQIVND (reference sequence). This CDR3 reads CASSTTGTGYTGELFF. The CDR3 bases are TGTGCCAGTAGTACAACCGGGACAGGGTACACCGGGGAGCTGTTTTTT.

This clone came up once. The chain carries TRBV5-1 and TRBJ2-1; 9 bases fit TRBD2. Losses at the gene ends were 2 bases for V and 6 bases for J; bases not matched to a gene: 6. Germline CDR1 is SGHRS and CDR2 is YFSETQ. The length of the CDR3 is 15 residues. This CDR3 is CASSFVAGGPNEQFF. The CDR3 DNA reads as TGCGCCAGCAGCTTTGTGGCGGGGGGGCCCAATGAGCAGTTCTTC.

The genes are TRBV2 and TRBJ1-1, with TRBD1 identical over 9 bases. V shed 5 bases, J shed 5 bases, and the junction held 6 bases outside the gene matches. From germline, CDR1 is SNHLY and CDR2 FYNNEI. This CDR3 is 14 amino acids long. The CDR3 DNA reads TGTGCCAGCAGTCTAGACAGGGGGTTTACTGAAGCTTTCTTT. Translation: CASSLDRGFTEAFF.

J is TRBJ1-1 and V is TRBV7-3, with D unclear. The germline V gene has CDR1 SGHTA and CDR2 FQGTGA. The V end lost 2 bases, the J end lost 4 bases, and 8 bases lay between the germline ends. The CDR3 runs 13 residues. CDR3 sequence (DNA): TGTGCCAGCAGCTTATTCCTCGGCACTGAAGCTTTCTTT. This codes for CASSLFLGTEAFF.

V usage is TRBV6-5 and J usage is TRBJ1-2; no firm D call. This CDR3 spans 12 amino acids. The V end was cut by 6 bases, the J end by 5 bases, with 10 bases between. Germline assignment: CDR1 MNHEY and CDR2 SVGAGI. CDR3: CASRRSGYGYTF. The DNA for the CDR3 is TGTGCCAGCAGAAGATCAGGATATGGCTACACCTTC.

A remark on this clone: At one end, the junction sequence differs from germline, possibly due to a read error. This sequence joins TRBV6-5 and TRBJ2-5, with a possible D match to TRBD2 (6 bases). Germline V gene data show CDR1 as MNHEY and CDR2 as SVGAGI. This CDR3 is built from 15 residues. The CDR3 loop reads CASSDSGGVGETQYF. Here the CDR3 DNA reads TGTGCCAGCAGTGACTCAGGCGGGGTAGGAGAGACCCAGTACTTC.

Regarding this clone: Other DNA sequences in the same sample also yield this CDR3. This chain links TRBV5-1 with TRBJ2-1; D not certain. Germline V gene sequence: CDR1 SGHRS, CDR2 YFSETQ. CDR3 length: 15 amino acids. Trimming removed 1 base at V and 0 bases at J, with 8 bases between. In nucleotides, the CDR3 is TGCGCCAGCAGCTTGAGTTCTAGCTCCTACAATGAGCAGTTCTTC. Encoded protein: CASSLSSSSYNEQFF.

The V gene is TRBV6-5, the J gene TRBJ2-7; the match to TRBD2 covers 13 bases. The CDR3 covers 15 residues. CDR1 is MNHEY, CDR2 SVGAGI, per germline. Unmatched junction bases numbered 6, after V lost 6 bases and J lost 4 bases. In DNA form, the CDR3 reads TGTGCCAGCAGACGGGGACTAGCGGGGAAGTACGAGCAGTACTTC. Translating it yields CASRRGLAGKYEQYF.

The rearrangement uses TRBV30 and TRBJ1-2, with TRBD1 matching 9 bases. The CDR3 totals 14 residues. CDR1 is GTSNPN and CDR2 is SVGIG in the germline V gene (reference sequence). J lost 2 bases, V lost 4 bases, and 5 bases had no gene match. CDR3 in amino acids: CAWKQGALNYGYTF. The CDR3 DNA follows: TGTGCCTGGAAACAGGGGGCATTAAACTATGGCTACACCTTC.

This chain links TRBV7-8 with TRBJ1-5; D is unresolved. Trimming took 3 bases from V and 2 from J, leaving 11 bases between them. The CDR3 is 15 amino acids. CDR1 is SGHVS, CDR2 FQNEAQ, per germline. CDR3 loop: CASSFRWSGNQPQHF. CDR3 DNA: TGTGCCAGCAGCTTTCGCTGGAGTGGCAATCAGCCCCAGCATTTT.